The present T cell receptor (beta chain) was sequenced within a study of T-cell memory formation after mild COVID-19. The CDR3 loop spans 15 amino acids. Germline CDR1 MNHNS, CDR2 SASEGT. Trimming cost V 8 bases and J 7 bases, with 21 bases left between them. MiXCR, applied by TCRdb to the 5' RACE reads, yields one record per CDR3 protein. Here the sample spans about 150,000 distinct CDR3 sequences, about 6.1% being singletons. The TCR originated in an adult woman who had mild COVID-19 (a few samples of this study predate the infection). Cell type and time point are not known. V and J are TRBV6-1 and TRBJ1-5; no clear D. The sequenced sample was PBMCs or a T cell subset sorted from them (not recorded which). This CDR3 reads CASRHRADLGQPQHF. The CDR3 coding sequence is TGTGCCAGCCGACACCGGGCCGACCTGGGACAGCCCCAGCATTTT.